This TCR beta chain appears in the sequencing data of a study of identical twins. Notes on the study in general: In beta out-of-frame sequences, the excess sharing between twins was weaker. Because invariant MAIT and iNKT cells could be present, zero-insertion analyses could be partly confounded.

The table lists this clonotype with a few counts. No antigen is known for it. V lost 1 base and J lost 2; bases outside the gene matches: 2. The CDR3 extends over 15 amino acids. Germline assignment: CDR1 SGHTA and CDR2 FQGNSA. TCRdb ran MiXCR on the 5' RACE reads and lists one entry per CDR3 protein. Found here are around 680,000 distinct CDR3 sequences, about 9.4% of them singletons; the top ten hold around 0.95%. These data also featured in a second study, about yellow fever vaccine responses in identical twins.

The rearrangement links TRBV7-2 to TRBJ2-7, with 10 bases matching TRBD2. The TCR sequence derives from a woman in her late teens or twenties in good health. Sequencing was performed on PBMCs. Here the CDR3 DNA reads TGTGCCAGCAGCTTAGAAACTAGCGGGGCCTACGAGCAGTACTTC. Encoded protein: CASSLETSGAYEQYF.